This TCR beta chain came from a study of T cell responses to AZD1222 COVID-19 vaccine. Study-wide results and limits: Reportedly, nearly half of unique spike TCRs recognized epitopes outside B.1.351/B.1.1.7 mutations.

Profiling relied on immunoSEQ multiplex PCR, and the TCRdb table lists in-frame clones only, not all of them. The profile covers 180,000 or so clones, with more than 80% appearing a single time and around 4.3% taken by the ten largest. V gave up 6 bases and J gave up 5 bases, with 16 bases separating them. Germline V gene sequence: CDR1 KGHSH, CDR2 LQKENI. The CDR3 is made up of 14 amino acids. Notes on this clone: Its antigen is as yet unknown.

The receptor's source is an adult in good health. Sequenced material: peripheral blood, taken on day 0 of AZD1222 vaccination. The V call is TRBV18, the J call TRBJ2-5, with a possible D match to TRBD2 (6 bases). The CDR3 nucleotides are TGTGCCAGCTCGACCGGGACTGCGAAGGAGACCCAGTACTTC. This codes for CASSTGTAKETQYF.